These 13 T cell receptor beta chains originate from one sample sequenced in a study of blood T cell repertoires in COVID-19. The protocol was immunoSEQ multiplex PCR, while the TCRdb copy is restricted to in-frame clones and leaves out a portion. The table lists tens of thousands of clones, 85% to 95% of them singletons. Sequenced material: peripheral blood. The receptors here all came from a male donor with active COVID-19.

The CDR3, as DNA: TGTGCCAGCAGCACCGACAGGGAAGCTTTCTTT. Translation: CASSTDREAFF. This sequence joins TRBV5-5 and TRBJ1-1; maybe TRBD1 (6 bases). V dropped 4 bases and J dropped 8 bases, with 9 bases sitting between them. This CDR3 is 11 amino acids long. The germline V gene encodes CDR1 SGHKS and CDR2 YYEKEE (reference sequence).

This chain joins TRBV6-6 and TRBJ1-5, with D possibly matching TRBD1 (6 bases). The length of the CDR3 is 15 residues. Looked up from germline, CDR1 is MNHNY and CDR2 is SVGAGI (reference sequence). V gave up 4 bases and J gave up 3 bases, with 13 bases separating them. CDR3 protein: CASSFRDTVNQPQHF. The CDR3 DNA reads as TGTGCCAGCAGTTTCAGGGACACCGTCAATCAGCCCCAGCATTTT.

The CDR3 loop reads CASSPTGEVFGYTF. The CDR3 bases are TGCGCCAGCAGCCCAACAGGAGAGGTCTTCGGCTACACCTTC. The J gene is TRBJ1-2, the V gene TRBV4-1, with D perhaps matching TRBD1 (5 bases). The CDR3 has 14 amino acids. Germline V gene sequence: CDR1 MGHRA, CDR2 YSYEKL. The V gene lost 4 bases and the J gene lost 8 bases, with 17 bases spanning the gap.

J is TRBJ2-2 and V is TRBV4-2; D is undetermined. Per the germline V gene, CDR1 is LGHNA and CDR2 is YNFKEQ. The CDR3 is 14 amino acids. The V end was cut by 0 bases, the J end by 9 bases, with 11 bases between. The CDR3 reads CASSQEVPGWELFF. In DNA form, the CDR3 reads TGTGCCAGCAGCCAAGAAGTCCCCGGGTGGGAGCTGTTTTTT.

The CDR3 DNA reads TGTGCCAGCAGCTTAACAGGGCCGTCGGGGTATGGCTACACCTTC. Amino acid sequence: CASSLTGPSGYGYTF. The chain couples TRBV7-2 to TRBJ1-2, with TRBD1 as a possible D gene (6 bases). Germline loops: CDR1 SGHTA, CDR2 FQGNSA. The CDR3 is made up of 15 amino acids. V lost 2 bases and J 5 bases, leaving 15 bases between the germline ends.

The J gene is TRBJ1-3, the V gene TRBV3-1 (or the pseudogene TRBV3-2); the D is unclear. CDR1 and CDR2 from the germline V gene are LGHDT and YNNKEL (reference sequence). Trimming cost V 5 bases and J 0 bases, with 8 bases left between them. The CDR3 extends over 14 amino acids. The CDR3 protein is CASSAGSSGNTIYF. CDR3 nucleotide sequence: TGTGCCAGCAGCGCGGGGTCCTCTGGAAACACCATATATTTT.

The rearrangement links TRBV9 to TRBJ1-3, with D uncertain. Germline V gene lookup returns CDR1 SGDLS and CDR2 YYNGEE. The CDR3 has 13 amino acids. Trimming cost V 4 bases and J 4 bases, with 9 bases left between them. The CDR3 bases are TGTGCCAGCAGCCCCAGAGGGGGAAACACCATATATTTT. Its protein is CASSPRGGNTIYF.

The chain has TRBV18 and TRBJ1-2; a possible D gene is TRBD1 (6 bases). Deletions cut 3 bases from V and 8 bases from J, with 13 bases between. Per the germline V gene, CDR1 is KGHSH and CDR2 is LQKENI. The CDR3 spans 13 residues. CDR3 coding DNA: TGTGCCAGCTCACCGCGACAGGAGAACGGCTACACCTTC. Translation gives CASSPRQENGYTF.

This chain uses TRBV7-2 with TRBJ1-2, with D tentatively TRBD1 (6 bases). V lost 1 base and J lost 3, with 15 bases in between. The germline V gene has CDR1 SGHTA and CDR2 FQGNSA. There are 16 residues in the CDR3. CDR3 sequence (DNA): TGTGCCAGCAGCTTAGTCGCCCGACAGGTTGACTATGGCTACACCTTC. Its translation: CASSLVARQVDYGYTF.

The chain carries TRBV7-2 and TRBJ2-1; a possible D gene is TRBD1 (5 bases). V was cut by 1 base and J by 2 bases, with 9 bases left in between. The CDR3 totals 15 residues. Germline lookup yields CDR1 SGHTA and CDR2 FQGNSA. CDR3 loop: CASSLEGAPYNEQFF. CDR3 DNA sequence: TGTGCCAGCAGCTTAGAAGGGGCCCCCTACAATGAGCAGTTCTTC.

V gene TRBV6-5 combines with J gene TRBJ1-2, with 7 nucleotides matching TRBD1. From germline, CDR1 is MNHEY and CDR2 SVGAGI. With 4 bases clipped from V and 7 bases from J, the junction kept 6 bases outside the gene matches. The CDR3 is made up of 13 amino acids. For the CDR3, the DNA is TGTGCCAGCAGTTCGACAGGGTCGCGTGGCTACACCTTC. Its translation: CASSSTGSRGYTF.

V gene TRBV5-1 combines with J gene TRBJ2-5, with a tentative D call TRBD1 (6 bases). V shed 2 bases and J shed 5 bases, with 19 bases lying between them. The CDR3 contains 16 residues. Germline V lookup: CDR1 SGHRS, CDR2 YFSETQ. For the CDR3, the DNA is TGCGCCAGCAGCTTAATAGGACAGTTAGGTTCCGAGACCCAGTACTTC. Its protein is CASSLIGQLGSETQYF.

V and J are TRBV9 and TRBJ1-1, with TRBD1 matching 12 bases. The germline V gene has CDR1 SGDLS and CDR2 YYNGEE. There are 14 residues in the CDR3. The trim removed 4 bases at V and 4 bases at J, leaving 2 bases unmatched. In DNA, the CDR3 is TGTGCCAGCAGCAGGGGACAGGGGGCCACTGAAGCTTTCTTT. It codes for CASSRGQGATEAFF.